These T cell receptor beta chains were read from a single sample in a study of T cell clusters in autoimmune cytopenias. TCRdb reanalyzed the multiplex PCR reads, giving one entry per CDR3 protein sequence and no DNA. The sample data list about 8,200 distinct CDR3 sequences. The sample was peripheral blood. The receptors here all came from a human donor with an autoimmune cytopenia or autoimmune hepatitis (not recorded which). The CDR3 runs from the conserved cysteine through the conserved F or W. Each record gives: V gene, clone size, J gene, CDR3 protein. Not all rows give a size; the values are once, few, many and, for expanded clones, a class.

TRBV19	.	TRBJ2-7	CASSLEIRGFEQYF
TRBV30	.	TRBJ2-5	CASSISETQYF
TRBV6-2/TRBV6-3	.	TRBJ2-2	CASRQAGGDTGELFF
TRBV12-3/TRBV12-4	.	TRBJ2-2	CASSPHGELFF
TRBV6-6	.	TRBJ1-6	CASSSWDITPFSPLHF
TRBV5-4	.	TRBJ2-3	CASSLSLAGDTDTQYF
TRBV29-1	medium-sized	TRBJ1-1	CSVDAWTANTEAFF
TRBV19	.	TRBJ2-7	CASKKSGSSYEQYF
TRBV15	.	TRBJ1-2	CATSRDRAGYGYTF
TRBV10-3	.	TRBJ2-7	CAIETPGGYEQYF
TRBV20-1	.	TRBJ2-4	CSAPSGASYIQYF
TRBV12-3/TRBV12-4	.	TRBJ2-7	CASSLGGEGPREQYF
TRBV12-3/TRBV12-4	.	TRBJ1-5	CASSLPGVGLQPQHF
TRBV12-3/TRBV12-4	.	TRBJ2-7	CASSPFSSYEQYF
TRBV27	.	TRBJ2-5	CASSLTWRETQYF
TRBV29-1	medium-sized	TRBJ2-2	CSVRLSGGDTGELFF
TRBV19	medium-sized	TRBJ1-5	CASSMVNSNQPQHF
TRBV12-3/TRBV12-4	medium-sized	TRBJ2-2	CASSFRSGSGSGELFF
TRBV5-6	medium-sized	TRBJ2-1	CASSLGGTLKFF
TRBV6-5	medium-sized	TRBJ2-2	CASRLLAGELFF
TRBV12-3/TRBV12-4	.	TRBJ2-6	CASSWTGGSGANVLTF
TRBV30	.	TRBJ2-5	CAWEGRGQETQYF
TRBV18	.	TRBJ1-3	CASSPYTRESGNTIYF
TRBV6-4	medium-sized	TRBJ2-1	CASSPRSYNEQFF
TRBV7-6	.	TRBJ2-6	CASSPGTGANVLTF
TRBV20-1	.	TRBJ2-1	CSARVIGGNSYNEQFF
TRBV27	.	TRBJ2-1	CASSWLADSYNEQFF
TRBV5-4	.	TRBJ2-3	CASSSGGPTDTQYF
TRBV5-1	.	TRBJ1-2	CASSLATKGIGYTF
TRBV21-1	.	TRBJ2-5	CASSNEGTGEETQYF
TRBV19	.	TRBJ2-1	CASSPLAGSPGNEQFF
TRBV11-2	.	TRBJ1-4	CASSLGLSATNEKLFF
TRBV13	.	TRBJ2-7	CASSPETGPASYEQYF
TRBV27	medium-sized	TRBJ2-3	CASSTPRGGRATDTQYF
TRBV6-5	.	TRBJ1-1	CASSYGQAPDTEAFF
TRBV6-4	.	TRBJ1-1	CASSPGQGIMNTEAFF
TRBV5-6	.	TRBJ2-2	CASSLEGQGTGELFF
TRBV6-6	medium-sized	TRBJ2-5	CASSRPGQGDETQYF
TRBV18	medium-sized	TRBJ1-6	CASSPLLDSPLHF
TRBV19	large	TRBJ2-3	CASRKGTDTQYF
TRBV5-6	.	TRBJ1-2	CASSPDLQGVNYGYTF
TRBV6-1	.	TRBJ2-7	CASRGTSFHEQYF
TRBV6-1	medium-sized	TRBJ2-2	CASSEQGRGGNTGELFF
TRBV5-4	.	TRBJ2-5	CATSDSQNRETQYF